Below, 8 T cell receptor beta chains from the same sample are listed, as sequenced in a study of T cell changes during pregnancy in multiple sclerosis. The protocol was immunoSEQ multiplex PCR, while the TCRdb copy is restricted to in-frame clones and leaves out a portion. The table includes approximately 53,000 clones, nearly 90% detected once. The material sequenced was peripheral blood, taken after pregnancy. The receptors originated from a female donor in good health, enrolled as a control in a pregnancy study.

The genes are TRBV4-1 and TRBJ2-1; no clear D gene. The V and J ends lost 3 bases and 7 bases respectively, with 4 bases between them. This CDR3 has 11 amino acids. Germline V gene sequence: CDR1 MGHRA, CDR2 YSYEKL. This chain's CDR3 is CASSHGNEQFF. In nucleotides, the CDR3 is TGCGCCAGCAGCCACGGGAATGAGCAGTTCTTC.

The V and J genes are TRBV4-2 and TRBJ1-1; D might be TRBD1 (6 bases). Germline lookup yields CDR1 LGHNA and CDR2 YNFKEQ. CDR3 length equals 14 residues. Trimming cost V 0 bases and J 5 bases, with 10 bases left between them. The CDR3 DNA follows: TGTGCCAGCAGCCAAGATAACAGGGAAACTGAAGCTTTCTTT. It yields the protein CASSQDNRETEAFF.

This sequence joins TRBV9 and TRBJ2-5; TRBD2 agrees at 7 bases. The germline gives CDR1 SGDLS, CDR2 YYNGEE. The CDR3 covers 15 residues. Trimming at V came to 4 bases and at J to 6 bases, leaving 12 bases not matched to a gene. This CDR3 reads CASSPRTSGLQTQYF. As DNA, the CDR3 is TGTGCCAGCAGCCCCCGGACTAGTGGGTTACAGACCCAGTACTTC.

The rearrangement links TRBV7-9 to TRBJ1-2; a weak D match, TRBD1 (5 bases). V dropped 10 bases and J dropped 6 bases, with 24 bases sitting between them. The CDR3 spans 15 residues. CDR1 and CDR2 (germline): SEHNR, FQNEAQ (reference sequence). The CDR3 nucleotides are TGTGCCATCGACCAGGAGACAGACTTACAAGATGGCTACACCTTC. Encoded protein: CAIDQETDLQDGYTF.

The chain employs TRBV28 and TRBJ2-7; D is perhaps TRBD1 (6 bases). V lost 5 bases, J lost 5 bases, and 13 bases lay in between. This CDR3 is 13 amino acids long. Germline-derived CDR1 and CDR2 are MDHEN and SYDVKM. The CDR3 is CASSKGTLHEQYF. The CDR3 DNA follows: TGTGCCAGCAGTAAAGGGACACTCCACGAGCAGTACTTC. The full variable domain, in which reference TRBV28 and TRBJ2-7 provide the parts outside the CDR3, is DVKVTQSSRYLVKRTGEKVFLECVQDMDHENMFWYRQDPGLGLRLIYFSYDVKMKEKGDIPEGYSVSREKKERFSLILESASTNQTSMYLCASSKGTLHEQYFGPGTRLTVT.

This clone is medium-sized in the sample. The chain is built from TRBV6-4 and TRBJ2-5, with 8 bases fitting TRBD2. After removal of 3 bases from V and 4 bases from J, the junction contained 7 bases not matched to a gene. The length of the CDR3 is 15 residues. The V gene's germline CDR1 is MRHNA and CDR2 SNTAGT. Here the CDR3 DNA reads TGTGCCAGCAGTGAAGAGGCGGGAGGCGGAGAGACCCAGTACTTC. It encodes CASSEEAGGGETQYF.

The chain links TRBV5-1 to TRBJ1-1; maybe TRBD1 (5 bases). CDR1 and CDR2 (germline): SGHRS, YFSETQ. This CDR3 is built from 14 residues. Between the trimmed V and J ends, which lost 2 bases and 4 bases, there was a span of 12 bases. The CDR3 DNA follows: TGCGCCAGCAGCTTATTCGGGGGGACCACTGAAGCTTTCTTT. Protein: CASSLFGGTTEAFF.

The genes are TRBV5-8 and TRBJ1-3; 8 bases align to TRBD1. The germline V gene encodes CDR1 SGHTS and CDR2 YDEGEE. This CDR3 comprises 16 residues. Germline trimming cut 4 bases from V and 0 bases from J; bases unmatched to any gene: 6. The CDR3 here is CASSLLQGVSGNTIYF. CDR3 in DNA: TGTGCCAGCAGCCTGCTACAGGGGGTCTCTGGAAACACCATATATTTT. Combining the CDR3 with reference TRBV5-8 and TRBJ1-3 gives the whole variable domain EAGVTQSPTHLIKTRGQQATLRCSPISGHTSVYWYQQALGLGLQFLLWYDEGEERNRGNFPPRFSGRQFPNYSSELNVNALELEDSALYLCASSLLQGVSGNTIYFGEGSWLTVV.